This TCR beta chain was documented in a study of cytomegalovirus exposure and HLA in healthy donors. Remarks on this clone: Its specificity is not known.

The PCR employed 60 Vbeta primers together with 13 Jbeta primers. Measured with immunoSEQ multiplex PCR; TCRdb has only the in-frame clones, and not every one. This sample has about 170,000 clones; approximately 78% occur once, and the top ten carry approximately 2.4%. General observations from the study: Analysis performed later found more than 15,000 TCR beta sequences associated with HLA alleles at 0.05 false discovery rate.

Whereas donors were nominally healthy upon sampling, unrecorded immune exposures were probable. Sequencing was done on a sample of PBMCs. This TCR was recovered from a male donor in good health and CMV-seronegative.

CDR3 bases: TGTGCCAGCAGTGACCCGCGGTGGCAGGGCCGCAGTACCGGGGAGCTGTTTTTT. This translates into CASSDPRWQGRSTGELFF. The chain has TRBV28 and TRBJ2-2, with D possibly matching TRBD1 (5 bases). The CDR3 runs to 18 residues. Trimming cost V 5 bases and J 5 bases, with 24 bases left between them. Germline V CDR1 and CDR2: MDHEN, SYDVKM.